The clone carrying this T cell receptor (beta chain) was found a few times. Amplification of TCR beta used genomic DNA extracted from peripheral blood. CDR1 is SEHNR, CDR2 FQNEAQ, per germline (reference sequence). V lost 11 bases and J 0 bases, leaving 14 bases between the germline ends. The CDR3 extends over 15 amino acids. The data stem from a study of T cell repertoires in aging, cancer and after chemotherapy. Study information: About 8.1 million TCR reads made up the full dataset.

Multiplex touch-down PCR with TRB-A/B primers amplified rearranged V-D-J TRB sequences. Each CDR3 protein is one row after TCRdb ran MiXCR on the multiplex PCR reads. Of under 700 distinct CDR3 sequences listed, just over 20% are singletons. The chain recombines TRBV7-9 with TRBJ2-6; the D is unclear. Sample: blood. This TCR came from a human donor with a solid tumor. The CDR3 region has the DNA TGTGCCGGGTGGCTGCCGAGCTCTGGGGCCAACGTCCTGACTTTC. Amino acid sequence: CAGWLPSSGANVLTF.